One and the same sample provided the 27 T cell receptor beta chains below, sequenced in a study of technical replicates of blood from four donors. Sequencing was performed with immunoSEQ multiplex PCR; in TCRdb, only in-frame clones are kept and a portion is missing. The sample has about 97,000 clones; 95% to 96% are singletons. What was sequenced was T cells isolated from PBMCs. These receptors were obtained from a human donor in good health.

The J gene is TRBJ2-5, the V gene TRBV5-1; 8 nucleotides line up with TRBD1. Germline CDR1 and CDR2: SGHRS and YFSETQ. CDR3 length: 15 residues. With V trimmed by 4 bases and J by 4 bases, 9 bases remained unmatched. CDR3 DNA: TGCGCCAGCAGCATAGACAGGGGTGGACCAGAGACCCAGTACTTC. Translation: CASSIDRGGPETQYF. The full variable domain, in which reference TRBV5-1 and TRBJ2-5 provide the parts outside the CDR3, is KAGVTQTPRYLIKTRGQQVTLSCSPISGHRSVSWYQQTPGQGLQFLFEYFSETQRNKGNFPGRFSGRQFSNSRSEMNVSTLELGDSALYLCASSIDRGGPETQYFGPGTRLLVL.

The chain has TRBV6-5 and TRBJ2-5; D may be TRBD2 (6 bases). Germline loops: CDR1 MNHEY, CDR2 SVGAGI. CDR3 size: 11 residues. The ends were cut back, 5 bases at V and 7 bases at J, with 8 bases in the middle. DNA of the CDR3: TGTGCCAGCAGTAGTAGCGGGACCCAGTACTTC. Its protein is CASSSSGTQYF.

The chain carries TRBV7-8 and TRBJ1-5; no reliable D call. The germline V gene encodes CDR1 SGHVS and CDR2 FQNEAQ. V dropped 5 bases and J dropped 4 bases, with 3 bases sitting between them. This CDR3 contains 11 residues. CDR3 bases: TGTGCCAGCAGCCCGAATCAGCCCCAGCATTTT. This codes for CASSPNQPQHF. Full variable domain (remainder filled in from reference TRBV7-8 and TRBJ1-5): GAGVSQSPRYKVAKRGQDVALRCDPISGHVSLFWYQQALGQGPEFLTYFQNEAQLDKSGLPSDRFFAERPEGSVSTLKIQRTQQEDSAVYLCASSPNQPQHFGDGTRLSIL.

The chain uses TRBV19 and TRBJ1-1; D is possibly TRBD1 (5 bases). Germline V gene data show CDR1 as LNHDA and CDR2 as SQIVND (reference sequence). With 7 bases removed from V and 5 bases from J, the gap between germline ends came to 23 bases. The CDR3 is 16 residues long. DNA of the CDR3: TGTGCCAGTATCTCGGCTCCGGGCCGAAGGGGAACTGAAGCTTTCTTT. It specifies CASISAPGRRGTEAFF.

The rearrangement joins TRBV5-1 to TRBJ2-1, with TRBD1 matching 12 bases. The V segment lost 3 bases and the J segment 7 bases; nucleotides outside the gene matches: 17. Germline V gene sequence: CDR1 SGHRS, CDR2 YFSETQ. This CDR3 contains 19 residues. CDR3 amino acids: CASSYRDRGQSGRINEQFF. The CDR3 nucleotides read TGCGCCAGCAGCTACCGGGACAGGGGGCAGAGCGGGAGAATAAATGAGCAGTTCTTC.

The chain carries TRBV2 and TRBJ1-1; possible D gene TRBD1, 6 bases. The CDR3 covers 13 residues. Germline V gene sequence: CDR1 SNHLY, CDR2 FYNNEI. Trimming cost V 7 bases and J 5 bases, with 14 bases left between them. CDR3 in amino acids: CASTKQGWTEAFF. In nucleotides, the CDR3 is TGTGCCAGCACTAAACAGGGATGGACTGAAGCTTTCTTT.

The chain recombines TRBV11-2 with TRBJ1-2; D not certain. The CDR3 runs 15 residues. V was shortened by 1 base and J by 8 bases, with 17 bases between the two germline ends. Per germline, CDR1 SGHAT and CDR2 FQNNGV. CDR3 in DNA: TGTGCCAGCAGCTTAGTAGGAGGGTTTGGGCAAGGCTACACCTTC. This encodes CASSLVGGFGQGYTF.

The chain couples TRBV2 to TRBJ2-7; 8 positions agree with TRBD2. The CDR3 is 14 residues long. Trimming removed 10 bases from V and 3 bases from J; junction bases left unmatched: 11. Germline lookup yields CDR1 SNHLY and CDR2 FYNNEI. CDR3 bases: TGTGCCACCCTTCGGGAGGGCCTCAGCTACGAGCAGTACTTC. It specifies CATLREGLSYEQYF.

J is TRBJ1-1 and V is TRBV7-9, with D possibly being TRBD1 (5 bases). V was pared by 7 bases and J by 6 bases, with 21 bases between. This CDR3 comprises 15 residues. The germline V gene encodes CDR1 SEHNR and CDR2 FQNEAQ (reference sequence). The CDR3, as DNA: TGTGCCAGCACCCCCAGGGAGGCAGCAGAACCTGAAGCTTTCTTT. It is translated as CASTPREAAEPEAFF.

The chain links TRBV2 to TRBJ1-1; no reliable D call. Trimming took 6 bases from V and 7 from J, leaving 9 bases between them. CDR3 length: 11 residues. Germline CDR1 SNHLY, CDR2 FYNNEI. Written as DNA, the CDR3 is TGTGCCAGCAGGCTAGGCGGTGAAGCTTTCTTT. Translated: CASRLGGEAFF.

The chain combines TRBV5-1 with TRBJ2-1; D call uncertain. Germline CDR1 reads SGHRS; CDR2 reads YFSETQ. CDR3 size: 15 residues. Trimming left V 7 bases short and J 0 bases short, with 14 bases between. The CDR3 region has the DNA TGCGCCAGCGGTATTGCCGAGGTCTCCTACAATGAGCAGTTCTTC. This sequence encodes CASGIAEVSYNEQFF.

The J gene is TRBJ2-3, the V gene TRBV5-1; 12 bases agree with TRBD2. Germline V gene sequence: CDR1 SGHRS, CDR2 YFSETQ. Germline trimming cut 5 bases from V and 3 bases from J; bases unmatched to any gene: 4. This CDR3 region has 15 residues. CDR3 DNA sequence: TGCGCCAGCAGTCCCGGGACTAGCGGGACAGATACGCAGTATTTT. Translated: CASSPGTSGTDTQYF.

In nucleotides, the CDR3 is TGTGCCATCAGCCGGGACAGGGAGGCCTACGAGCAGTACTTC. This encodes CAISRDREAYEQYF. The chain has TRBV10-3 and TRBJ2-7, with 9 bases fitting TRBD1. CDR3 length equals 14 residues. With 6 bases clipped from V and 2 bases from J, the junction kept 5 bases outside the gene matches. Per the germline V gene, CDR1 is ENHRY and CDR2 is SYGVKD.

The CDR3 is CAWSATGAGETQYF. DNA of the CDR3: TGTGCCTGGAGTGCGACAGGGGCCGGAGAGACCCAGTACTTC. The chain combines TRBV30 with TRBJ2-5, with 8 positions matching TRBD1. The CDR3 contains 14 residues. Trimming took 1 base from V and 4 from J; bases not matched to a gene: 5. CDR1 is GTSNPN and CDR2 is SVGIG in the germline V gene (reference sequence).

The CDR3 is CASSKGENTEAFF. The CDR3 bases are TGTGCCAGCAGTAAGGGAGAGAACACTGAAGCTTTCTTT. This rearrangement joins TRBV28 to TRBJ1-1, with D unresolved. CDR1 is MDHEN, CDR2 SYDVKM, per germline. Trimming cost V 5 bases and J 1 base, with 8 bases left between them. The length of the CDR3 is 13 residues.

CDR3 sequence: CASSSGLSPFYEQYF. For the CDR3, the DNA is TGTGCCAGCAGCTCGGGTTTGTCCCCTTTCTACGAGCAGTACTTC. J is TRBJ2-7 and V is TRBV5-4; D gene unclear. The germline V and J ends were trimmed by 3 bases and 3 bases, with 16 bases remaining between them. Per the germline V gene, CDR1 is SGHNT and CDR2 is YYREEE (reference sequence). This CDR3 is built from 15 residues.

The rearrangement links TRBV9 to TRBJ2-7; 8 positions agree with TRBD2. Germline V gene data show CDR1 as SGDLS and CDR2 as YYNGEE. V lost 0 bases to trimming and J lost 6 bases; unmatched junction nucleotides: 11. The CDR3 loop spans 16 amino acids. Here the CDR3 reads CASSVGFGTSGGEQYF. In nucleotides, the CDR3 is TGTGCCAGCAGCGTAGGATTCGGGACTAGTGGTGGCGAGCAGTACTTC. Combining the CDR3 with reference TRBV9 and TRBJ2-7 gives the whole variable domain DSGVTQTPKHLITATGQRVTLRCSPRSGDLSVYWYQQSLDQGLQFLIQYYNGEERAKGNILERFSAQQFPDLHSELNLSSLELGDSALYFCASSVGFGTSGGEQYFGPGTRLTVT.

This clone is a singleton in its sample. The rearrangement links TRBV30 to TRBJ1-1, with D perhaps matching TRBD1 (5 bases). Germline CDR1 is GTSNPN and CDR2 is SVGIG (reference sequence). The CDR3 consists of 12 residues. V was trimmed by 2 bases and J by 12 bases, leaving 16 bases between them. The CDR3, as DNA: TGTGCCTGGAGTTTGGGGGGAAAGGAGACTTTCTTT. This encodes CAWSLGGKETFF. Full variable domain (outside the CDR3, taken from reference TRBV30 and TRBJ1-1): SQTIHQWPATLVQPVGSPLSLECTVEGTSNPNLYWYRQAAGRGLQLLFYSVGIGQISSEVPQNLSASRPQDRQFILSSKKLLLSDSGFYLCAWSLGGKETFFGQGTRLTVV.

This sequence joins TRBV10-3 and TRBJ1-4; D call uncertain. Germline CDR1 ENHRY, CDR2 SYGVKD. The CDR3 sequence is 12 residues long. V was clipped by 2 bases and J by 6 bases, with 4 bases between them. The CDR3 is CAISERDEKLFF. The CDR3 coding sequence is TGTGCCATCAGTGAGAGAGATGAAAAACTGTTTTTT.

CDR3 DNA sequence: TGTGCCAGCTCAGGCAGGGGGCTCAACGAGCAGTACTTC. It is translated as CASSGRGLNEQYF. The chain combines TRBV28 with TRBJ2-7; the match to TRBD1 covers 8 bases. This CDR3 is 13 amino acids long. V lost 8 bases to trimming and J lost 5 bases; unmatched junction nucleotides: 8. The germline CDR1 and CDR2 sequences are MDHEN and SYDVKM.

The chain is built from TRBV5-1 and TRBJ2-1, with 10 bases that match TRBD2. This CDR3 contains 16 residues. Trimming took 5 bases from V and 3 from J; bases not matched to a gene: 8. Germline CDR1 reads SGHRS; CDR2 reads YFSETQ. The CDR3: CASSHYGTSDYNEQFF. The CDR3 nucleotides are TGCGCCAGCAGTCATTACGGGACTAGCGACTACAATGAGCAGTTCTTC.

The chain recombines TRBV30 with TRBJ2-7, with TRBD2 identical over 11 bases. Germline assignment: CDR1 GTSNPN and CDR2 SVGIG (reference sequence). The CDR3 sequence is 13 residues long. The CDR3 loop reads CALLGTSGREQYF. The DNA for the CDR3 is TGTGCTCTCCTAGGGACTAGCGGCCGCGAGCAGTACTTC.

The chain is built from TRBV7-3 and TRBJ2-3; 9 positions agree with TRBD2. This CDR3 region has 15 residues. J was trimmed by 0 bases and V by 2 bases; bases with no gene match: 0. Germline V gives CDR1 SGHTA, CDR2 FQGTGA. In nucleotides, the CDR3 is TGTGCCAGCAGCTTAGCGGGAGGGAGCACAGATACGCAGTATTTT. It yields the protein CASSLAGGSTDTQYF.

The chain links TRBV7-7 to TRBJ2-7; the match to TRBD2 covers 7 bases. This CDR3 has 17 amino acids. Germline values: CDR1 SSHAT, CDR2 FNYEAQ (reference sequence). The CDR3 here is CARNGQSYETSSYEQYF. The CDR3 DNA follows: TGTGCTAGAAACGGCCAAAGCTATGAGACTAGCAGCTACGAGCAGTACTTC.

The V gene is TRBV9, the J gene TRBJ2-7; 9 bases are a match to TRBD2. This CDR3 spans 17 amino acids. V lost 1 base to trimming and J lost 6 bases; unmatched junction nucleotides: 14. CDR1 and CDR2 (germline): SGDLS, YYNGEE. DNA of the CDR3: TGTGCCAGCAGCGTAAGCAGTACTAGCGGGCCCCCGATCGAGCAGTACTTC. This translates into CASSVSSTSGPPIEQYF.

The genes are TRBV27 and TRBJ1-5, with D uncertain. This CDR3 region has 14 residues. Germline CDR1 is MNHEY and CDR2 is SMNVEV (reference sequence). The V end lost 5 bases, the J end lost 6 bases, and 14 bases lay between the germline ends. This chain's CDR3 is CASSPPGKGQPQHF. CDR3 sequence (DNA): TGTGCCAGCAGTCCCCCGGGGAAGGGTCAGCCCCAGCATTTT.

The CDR3 loop is CASQEREPFYEQYF. Here the CDR3 DNA reads TGCGCCAGCCAGGAGCGGGAGCCCTTCTACGAGCAGTACTTC. The chain carries TRBV5-1 and TRBJ2-7; 8 nucleotides align to TRBD2. CDR3 length: 14 residues. V was pared by 7 bases and J by 3 bases, with 9 bases of the junction left unmatched. CDR1 and CDR2 (germline): SGHRS, YFSETQ.